The text below deals with one T cell receptor beta chain. Its antigen is as yet unknown. This entry belongs to a study of T-cell memory formation after mild COVID-19. General observations from the study: Pre-infection memory held some responding clones, suggesting pre-existing cross-reactive T cells responded. Mainly in CM and EM were contracting CD4+ clones; CD8+ were in EMRA.

TCR alpha and TCR beta cDNA libraries carrying sample barcodes and UMIs came from 5'RACE with constant-segment primers. A single record per CDR3 protein comes from TCRdb applying MiXCR to the 5' RACE reads. The table has some 290,000 distinct CDR3 sequences, 15% to 20% seen once. The germline V gene encodes CDR1 MNHNS and CDR2 SASEGT. The CDR3 length is 15 residues. Losses at the gene ends were 4 bases for V and 4 bases for J; bases not matched to a gene: 8. The sequenced material came from PBMCs or a T cell subset sorted from them (not recorded which). The chain joins TRBV6-1 to TRBJ2-5; 8 bases agree with TRBD1. The sequence was obtained from a young man who had mild COVID-19 (a few samples of this study predate the infection). Cell type and time point are not known. CDR3 DNA sequence: TGTGCCAGCAGTGTGGCCGGACAGGGTCGAGAGACCCAGTACTTC. Protein sequence: CASSVAGQGRETQYF.